These 22 T cell receptor beta chains were sequenced from one sample in a study of radiotherapy plus CTLA-4 blockade in lung cancer. The table came from immunoSEQ multiplex PCR; TCRdb's copy has only in-frame clones and leaves some out. Of 75,000 to 100,000 clones listed, approximately 78% are singletons. The source was peripheral blood, collected from a patient treated with radiotherapy plus ipilimumab. Source of these receptors: a human donor with non-small cell lung cancer who had a partial response to radiotherapy plus ipilimumab.

This clone was seen just once. This chain uses TRBV29-1 with TRBJ2-1; 7 nucleotides match TRBD2. The CDR3 spans 14 residues. V trimming: 2 bases; J trimming: 6 bases; junction bases outside the gene matches: 7. The germline V gene has CDR1 SQVTM and CDR2 ANQGSEA. The CDR3 loop reads CSVERGLGANEQFF. CDR3 in DNA: TGCAGCGTTGAAAGAGGACTAGGGGCCAATGAGCAGTTCTTC.

The J gene is TRBJ2-3, the V gene TRBV7-3; 8 bases map to TRBD2. CDR1 and CDR2 (germline): SGHTA, FQGTGA. V gave up 0 bases and J gave up 4 bases; unmatched junction bases: 3. CDR3 size: 15 residues. This CDR3 reads CASSLTSGSADTQYF. Here the CDR3 DNA reads TGTGCCAGCAGCTTAACCAGCGGGAGTGCAGATACGCAGTATTTT. Complete variable domain (other parts from reference TRBV7-3 and TRBJ2-3): GAGVSQTPSNKVTEKGKYVELRCDPISGHTALYWYRQSLGQGPEFLIYFQGTGAADDSGLPNDRFFAVRPEGSVSTLKIQRTERGDSAVYLCASSLTSGSADTQYFGPGTRLTVL.

V is TRBV2 and J is TRBJ1-5; D is uncertain. The germline V and J ends were trimmed by 5 bases and 1 base, with 6 bases remaining between them. This CDR3 has 13 amino acids. Germline-derived CDR1 and CDR2 are SNHLY and FYNNEI. The CDR3 nucleotides read TGTGCCAGCAGTTTCGGGAGCAATCAGCCCCAGCATTTT. Its translation is CASSFGSNQPQHF. Based on the CDR3 plus reference TRBV2 and TRBJ1-5, the full variable domain is EPEVTQTPSHQVTQMGQEVILRCVPISNHLYFYWYRQILGQKVEFLVSFYNNEISEKSEIFDDQFSVERPDGSNFTLKIRSTKLEDSAMYFCASSFGSNQPQHFGDGTRLSIL.

The rearrangement uses TRBV5-8 and TRBJ2-3; tentatively, D is TRBD2 (6 bases). Trimming removed 0 bases from V and 10 bases from J, with 9 bases in between. Germline-derived CDR1 and CDR2 are SGHTS and YDEGEE. This CDR3 comprises 12 residues. CDR3: CASSLGGGAQYF. CDR3 in DNA: TGTGCCAGCAGCTTGGGGGGAGGAGCGCAGTATTTT.

This chain joins TRBV28 and TRBJ2-1; 9 bases line up with TRBD2. The germline CDR1 and CDR2 sequences are MDHEN and SYDVKM. The V segment lost 9 bases and the J segment 5 bases; nucleotides outside the gene matches: 5. The CDR3 runs to 13 residues. The CDR3 DNA reads TGTGCCAGTAAACTAGCGGGCAACAATGAGCAGTTCTTC. As protein: CASKLAGNNEQFF.

This sequence joins TRBV6-1 and TRBJ2-7, with 10 positions matching TRBD1. This CDR3 comprises 15 residues. The germline V gene encodes CDR1 MNHNS and CDR2 SASEGT. The trim removed 6 bases at V and 2 bases at J, leaving 7 bases unmatched. DNA for the CDR3: TGTGCCAGCAGCCCCCGGGGGACAGGGGCCTACGAGCAGTACTTC. Protein product: CASSPRGTGAYEQYF.

This chain links TRBV5-1 with TRBJ1-2; the D gene is possibly TRBD1 (6 bases). Looked up from germline, CDR1 is SGHRS and CDR2 is YFSETQ. V was trimmed by 5 bases and J by 8 bases, leaving 13 bases between them. This CDR3 is 12 amino acids long. Here the CDR3 DNA reads TGCGCCAGCAGTACAGGGAAGGGCGGCTACACCTTC. This translates into CASSTGKGGYTF. Full variable domain (remainder filled in from reference TRBV5-1 and TRBJ1-2): KAGVTQTPRYLIKTRGQQVTLSCSPISGHRSVSWYQQTPGQGLQFLFEYFSETQRNKGNFPGRFSGRQFSNSRSEMNVSTLELGDSALYLCASSTGKGGYTFGSGTRLTVV.

The chain uses TRBV7-6 and TRBJ1-1, with D unresolved. The CDR3 covers 16 residues. Germline assignment: CDR1 SGHVS and CDR2 FNYEAQ. V lost 3 bases, J lost 0 bases, and 14 bases lay in between. For the CDR3, the DNA is TGTGCCAGCAGCTTGTTCTCTCGGCAGGTGAACACTGAAGCTTTCTTT. Translation: CASSLFSRQVNTEAFF. The entire variable domain, with the rest obtained from reference TRBV7-6 and TRBJ1-1, is as follows: GAGVSQSPRYKVTKRGQDVALRCDPISGHVSLYWYRQALGQGPEFLTYFNYEAQQDKSGLPNDRFSAERPEGSISTLTIQRTEQRDSAMYRCASSLFSRQVNTEAFFGQGTRLTVV.

In this sample, this clone turned up once. The V and J genes are TRBV28 and TRBJ2-1; TRBD1 agrees at 10 bases. Germline V gives CDR1 MDHEN, CDR2 SYDVKM. The junction had 5 bases not matched to a gene; V was cut back by 10 bases and J by 2 bases. The CDR3 runs 14 residues. The CDR3 nucleotides are TGTGCCACCGAGGGGACAGGGGCCTACAATGAGCAGTTCTTC. This sequence encodes CATEGTGAYNEQFF. Full variable domain (outside the CDR3, taken from reference TRBV28 and TRBJ2-1): DVKVTQSSRYLVKRTGEKVFLECVQDMDHENMFWYRQDPGLGLRLIYFSYDVKMKEKGDIPEGYSVSREKKERFSLILESASTNQTSMYLCATEGTGAYNEQFFGPGTRLTVL.

The J gene is TRBJ1-2, the V gene TRBV6-5; a weak D match, TRBD1 (6 bases). The CDR3 spans 16 residues. The germline V and J ends were trimmed by 2 bases and 6 bases, with 19 bases remaining between them. CDR1 and CDR2 from the germline V gene are MNHEY and SVGAGI. CDR3 nucleotides: TGTGCCAGCAGTTACACGCCGGCAGGGGCGAAGGATGGCTACACCTTC. Amino acids: CASSYTPAGAKDGYTF.

This clone has just one count. The gene calls are TRBV5-4 and TRBJ1-1; possibly TRBD1 for D (6 bases). The germline V and J ends were trimmed by 0 bases and 4 bases, with 10 bases remaining between them. Per germline, CDR1 SGHNT and CDR2 YYREEE (reference sequence). This CDR3 region has 14 residues. CDR3 sequence: CASSLDGGSTEAFF. Written as DNA, the CDR3 is TGTGCCAGCAGCTTGGATGGGGGCTCCACTGAAGCTTTCTTT.

In regard to this clone: A junction boundary mismatches the germline segment, possibly from a read error. Other DNA sequences from this sample encode an identical CDR3 as well. The rearrangement uses TRBV7-9 and TRBJ1-1; D gene uncertain. Germline CDR1 SEHNR, CDR2 FQNEAQ (reference sequence). CDR3 length equals 15 residues. CDR3 residues: CASSPSGSENTEAFF. The DNA of the CDR3 is TGTGCCAGCAGCCCTTCGGGGTCGGAGAACACTGAAGCGTTCTTT.

The chain combines TRBV5-6 with TRBJ2-1; 9 bases align to TRBD2. V shed 0 bases, J shed 5 bases, and the junction held 6 bases outside the gene matches. Looked up from germline, CDR1 is SGHDT and CDR2 is YYEEEE. This CDR3 comprises 16 residues. CDR3 bases: TGTGCCAGCAGCTTGGAAATAGCGGGAGTAGACAATGAGCAGTTCTTC. Encoded protein: CASSLEIAGVDNEQFF.

The gene calls are TRBV9 and TRBJ2-3, with 8 nucleotides matching TRBD1. The CDR3 has 17 amino acids. Germline values: CDR1 SGDLS, CDR2 YYNGEE. V lost 1 base, J lost 6 bases, and 13 bases stayed unmatched. CDR3 sequence (DNA): TGTGCCAGCAGCGTAACGACAGGGGTTGGGGGAACGGATACGCAGTATTTT. This encodes CASSVTTGVGGTDTQYF.

This clone was detected once. This sequence joins TRBV6-5 and TRBJ2-2; a weak D match, TRBD1 (5 bases). V gave up 0 bases and J gave up 7 bases, with 15 bases separating them. The CDR3 spans 16 residues. The germline gives CDR1 MNHEY, CDR2 SVGAGI. The CDR3 protein is CASSYSLTRAVGELFF. For the CDR3, the DNA is TGTGCCAGCAGTTACTCCCTCACCAGGGCCGTCGGGGAGCTGTTTTTT.

The chain combines TRBV5-6 with TRBJ2-1, with TRBD1 matching over 7 bases. From germline, CDR1 is SGHDT and CDR2 YYEEEE. The CDR3 has 15 residues. J lost 8 bases, V lost 4 bases, and 12 bases had no gene match. The DNA of the CDR3 is TGTGCCAGCAGCCTACTAGGACAGGATACGTATGAGCAGTTCTTC. Its protein product is CASSLLGQDTYEQFF.

Worth noting for this clone: At one of its ends the junction is not consistent with the germline gene, which may arise from a read error. The rearrangement joins TRBV19 to TRBJ1-5; D is unclear. The length of the CDR3 is 14 residues. CDR1 and CDR2 from the germline V gene are LNHDA and SQIVND (reference sequence). The CDR3 sequence is CASSKRVRNQSQHF. The CDR3 DNA follows: TGTGCCAGTAGTAAGAGGGTTAGAAATCAGTCCCAGCATTTT.

The chain links TRBV21-1 to TRBJ2-1; the table calls TRBD2, which could not be checked here. TRBV21-1 counts as a pseudogene. This CDR3 is 14 amino acids long. CDR3 nucleotides: TGTGCCAGCAGCAAAGACGACTCCGGCAATGAGCAGTTCTTC. Translating it yields CASSKDDSGNEQFF.

The rearrangement uses TRBV10-1 and TRBJ2-1; the D is unclear. Germline V CDR1 and CDR2: WNHNN, SYGVQD (reference sequence). CDR3 length: 13 residues. Trimming took 3 bases from V and 9 from J, leaving 12 bases between them. The CDR3: CASSESGSPEQFF. The DNA of the CDR3 is TGCGCCAGCAGTGAATCCGGGTCGCCTGAGCAGTTCTTC.

In its sample, this clone was seen once. The V and J genes are TRBV5-6 and TRBJ1-2; the D gene is possibly TRBD1 (5 bases). The CDR3 totals 13 residues. V was pared by 4 bases and J by 2 bases, with 9 bases between. CDR1 is SGHDT and CDR2 is YYEEEE in the germline V gene. The CDR3 reads CASSVDRNYGYTF. Written as DNA, the CDR3 is TGTGCCAGCAGCGTCGACAGAAACTATGGCTACACCTTC.

This clone came up once. V is TRBV28 and J is TRBJ2-5; TRBD2 matches at 8 bases. The V gene's germline CDR1 is MDHEN and CDR2 SYDVKM. V trimming: 6 bases; J trimming: 5 bases; junction bases outside the gene matches: 11. The CDR3 covers 15 residues. The CDR3 loop reads CASSRPAGEVETQYF. CDR3 nucleotide sequence: TGTGCCAGCAGCCGCCCAGCGGGAGAGGTGGAGACCCAGTACTTC.

V is TRBV2 and J is TRBJ1-4; a weak D match, TRBD1 (5 bases). V gave up 4 bases and J gave up 6 bases, with 12 bases separating them. Germline V gene sequence: CDR1 SNHLY, CDR2 FYNNEI. CDR3 length: 14 amino acids. DNA for the CDR3: TGTGCCAGCAGTGCCGCCCGGGGGGATGAAAAACTGTTTTTT. Its protein is CASSAARGDEKLFF.